The 19 T cell receptor beta chains below all came from one sample that was sequenced in a study of OX40 agonist ivuxolimab in advanced cancers. Profiling relied on immunoSEQ multiplex PCR, and the TCRdb table lists in-frame clones only, not all of them. Among about 160,000 clones listed, roughly 94% were seen once. The sequencing here drew on CD4+ or CD8+ T cells sorted from blood, taken in a trial of the OX40 agonist ivuxolimab. Source of these receptors: an adult with an advanced solid tumor such as melanoma, head and neck, liver or kidney cancer.

This sequence joins TRBV4-1 and TRBJ2-3, with D possibly TRBD1 on 5 matching bases. Germline assignment: CDR1 MGHRA and CDR2 YSYEKL. This CDR3 comprises 15 residues. Trimming removed 4 bases from V and 1 base from J, with 12 bases in between. As DNA, the CDR3 is TGCGCCAGCAGCCTGCAGGGTTGGGGCACAGATACGCAGTATTTT. Residues: CASSLQGWGTDTQYF.

The chain's CDR3 is CASTRRGADTQYF. The CDR3 coding sequence is TGTGCCAGTACTAGGCGTGGGGCAGATACGCAGTATTTT. The V call is TRBV19, the J call TRBJ2-3; D remains unclear. Germline V gives CDR1 LNHDA, CDR2 SQIVND (reference sequence). The CDR3 totals 13 residues. V was clipped by 7 bases and J by 4 bases, with 12 bases between them.

The V gene is TRBV9, the J gene TRBJ2-1; D not certain. The CDR3 loop spans 13 amino acids. The germline CDR1 and CDR2 sequences are SGDLS and YYNGEE. Trimming shortened V by 1 base and J by 7 bases, and 9 bases separated the two germline ends. CDR3 nucleotide sequence: TGTGCCAGCAGCGTATTGAGTGGGAATGAGCAGTTCTTC. Translation gives CASSVLSGNEQFF.

The V gene is TRBV5-4, the J gene TRBJ1-1, with a weak D call TRBD1 (6 bases). Germline loops: CDR1 SGHNT, CDR2 YYREEE (reference sequence). The CDR3 consists of 14 residues. Deletions cut 4 bases from V and 1 base from J, with 11 bases between. CDR3 protein: CASSILQGNTEAFF. The DNA of the CDR3 is TGTGCCAGCAGCATTTTACAGGGGAACACTGAAGCTTTCTTT.

The chain joins TRBV11-2 to TRBJ1-2; D is unclear. The length of the CDR3 is 13 residues. The V gene lost 2 bases and the J gene lost 8 bases, with 12 bases spanning the gap. Germline CDR1 and CDR2: SGHAT and FQNNGV. CDR3 nucleotide sequence: TGTGCCAGCAGCTTAAGCCCTGTGGGCGGCTACACCTTC. Protein sequence: CASSLSPVGGYTF. Drawing the rest from reference TRBV11-2 and TRBJ1-2, the complete variable domain is EAGVAQSPRYKIIEKRQSVAFWCNPISGHATLYWYQQILGQGPKLLIQFQNNGVVDDSQLPKDRFSAERLKGVDSTLKIQPAKLEDSAVYLCASSLSPVGGYTFGSGTRLTVV.

The chain joins TRBV12-5 to TRBJ2-5, with a tentative D call TRBD2 (5 bases). Trimming cost V 5 bases and J 4 bases, with 20 bases left between them. CDR1 LGHNT and CDR2 FRNRAP come from the germline V gene. The CDR3 spans 16 residues. This chain's CDR3 is CASGAPHRGSGETQYF. The CDR3, as DNA: TGTGCTAGTGGTGCCCCTCACAGAGGGAGCGGAGAGACCCAGTACTTC.

The chain recombines TRBV5-1 with TRBJ1-3; TRBD1 is a possible D gene (5 bases). V was clipped by 3 bases and J by 4 bases, with 14 bases between them. The CDR3 is made up of 15 amino acids. The germline V gene has CDR1 SGHRS and CDR2 YFSETQ. For the CDR3, the DNA is TGCGCCAGCAGCTATAGCGGGGACTTCGGAAACACCATATATTTT. Encoded protein: CASSYSGDFGNTIYF.

This clone was recorded a few times. V is TRBV18 and J is TRBJ1-5; D remains ambiguous. The CDR3 has 16 amino acids. Per germline, CDR1 KGHSH and CDR2 LQKENI. The V and J ends lost 0 bases and 0 bases respectively, with 9 bases between them. DNA for the CDR3: TGTGCCAGCTCACCACCAGGCCTCTATAGCAATCAGCCCCAGCATTTT. This codes for CASSPPGLYSNQPQHF.

This chain uses TRBV18 with TRBJ1-5; 7 bases agree with TRBD1. This CDR3 spans 15 amino acids. Germline V gene data show CDR1 as KGHSH and CDR2 as LQKENI. The ends lost 5 bases at V and 2 bases at J; junction bases unmatched: 6. In DNA, the CDR3 is TGTGCCAGCTCAGTTGACAGGGCCCGCAATCAGCCCCAGCATTTT. As protein: CASSVDRARNQPQHF.

This clone has only one observation. The chain carries TRBV11-1 and TRBJ2-1, with 7 bases lining up with TRBD2. The V gene end was trimmed by 0 bases and the J gene end by 0 bases; junction bases not matched to a gene: 2. The CDR3 spans 16 residues. Germline CDR1 and CDR2: SGHAT and FQDESV (reference sequence). The chain's CDR3 is CASSLAGGSSYNEQFF. As DNA, the CDR3 is TGTGCCAGCAGCTTAGCGGGCGGGAGCTCCTACAATGAGCAGTTCTTC.

This rearrangement joins TRBV2 to TRBJ2-1, with 8 bases aligning to TRBD2. The CDR3 covers 15 residues. Trimming cost V 4 bases and J 9 bases; bases outside gene matches: 11. Per the germline V gene, CDR1 is SNHLY and CDR2 is FYNNEI. The CDR3 DNA reads TGTGCCAGCAGTGTAATGCGGGGGGCAGGGAGTGAGCAGTTCTTC. Protein: CASSVMRGAGSEQFF.

V is TRBV7-9 and J is TRBJ2-2; weak D call: TRBD2 (6 bases). The CDR3 runs 14 residues. The germline V gene has CDR1 SEHNR and CDR2 FQNEAQ (reference sequence). V was pared by 6 bases and J by 4 bases, with 12 bases between. CDR3 coding DNA: TGTGCCAGCAGAAAGGACGGGAGCACCGGGGAGCTGTTTTTT. Its translation: CASRKDGSTGELFF.

The chain recombines TRBV29-1 with TRBJ1-1; D is ambiguous. V was clipped by 0 bases and J by 5 bases, with 13 bases between them. The length of the CDR3 is 14 residues. Germline V gene lookup returns CDR1 SQVTM and CDR2 ANQGSEA. The CDR3 DNA reads TGCAGCGTTGAAGATCGAAATCTGAGGACTGAAGCTTTCTTT. Translation gives CSVEDRNLRTEAFF.

The V gene is TRBV28, the J gene TRBJ2-6; the match to TRBD1 covers 7 bases. The V gene's germline CDR1 is MDHEN and CDR2 SYDVKM. With 3 bases clipped from V and 4 bases from J, the junction kept 18 bases outside the gene matches. The CDR3 totals 20 residues. DNA for the CDR3: TGTGCCAGCAGTTTTAGTCCCTCGGCAGGGGGTTTGAGGGGGGCCAACGTCCTGACTTTC. This gives the protein CASSFSPSAGGLRGANVLTF.

The V and J genes are TRBV6-5 and TRBJ1-2, with TRBD1 identical over 10 bases. The CDR3 is 13 residues long. J was trimmed by 10 bases and V by 7 bases; bases with no gene match: 9. Germline assignment: CDR1 MNHEY and CDR2 SVGAGI. The CDR3 DNA follows: TGTGCCAGCACCCAGGGGGGACAGGGGTACTACACCTTC. This encodes CASTQGGQGYYTF.

This clone was picked up one time. This chain links TRBV4-2 with TRBJ1-5, with 12 bases lining up with TRBD1. Germline V gene lookup returns CDR1 LGHNA and CDR2 YNFKEQ. V trimming: 2 bases; J trimming: 7 bases; junction bases outside the gene matches: 6. The CDR3 contains 16 residues. CDR3 sequence reads: CASSQRGTGGQQPQHF. The CDR3 DNA reads TGTGCCAGCAGCCAACGCGGGACAGGGGGCCAACAGCCCCAGCATTTT.

This clone was detected only once. The chain carries TRBV2 and TRBJ2-7; no definite D call. This CDR3 is 14 amino acids long. Germline CDR1 and CDR2: SNHLY and FYNNEI. Trimming left V 7 bases short and J 4 bases short, with 17 bases between. The CDR3 nucleotides are TGTGCCAGCAAGGCTCCCCCGAGTTTATACGAGCAGTACTTC. This gives the protein CASKAPPSLYEQYF. Variable domain in full (rest from reference TRBV2 and TRBJ2-7): EPEVTQTPSHQVTQMGQEVILRCVPISNHLYFYWYRQILGQKVEFLVSFYNNEISEKSEIFDDQFSVERPDGSNFTLKIRSTKLEDSAMYFCASKAPPSLYEQYFGPGTRLTVT.

The CDR3 nucleotides read TGTGCCAGCAGCTTAGGCTTTTGGCAGGGAAGGCCCAATGAGCAGTTCTTC. This translates into CASSLGFWQGRPNEQFF. The chain carries TRBV7-8 and TRBJ2-1; a possible D gene is TRBD1 (5 bases). There are 17 residues in the CDR3. Deletions cut 1 base from V and 6 bases from J, with 19 bases between. From germline, CDR1 is SGHVS and CDR2 FQNEAQ.

The chain employs TRBV30 and TRBJ1-5; possible D gene TRBD1, 5 bases. The CDR3 length is 15 residues. The ends were cut back, 0 bases at V and 9 bases at J, with 18 bases in the middle. Looked up from germline, CDR1 is GTSNPN and CDR2 is SVGIG (reference sequence). The DNA for the CDR3 is TGTGCCTGGAGTGTACGGGGGGAGGTAGTCGGGCCCCAGCATTTT. This sequence encodes CAWSVRGEVVGPQHF.